This entry concerns a single T cell receptor beta chain. The antigen remains undetermined. Four subsets defined by CD45RA and CD27 were sorted after CD3, CD4, CD8 and live/dead staining. This sample was taken from a study of naive and memory T cell subsets. Both TRBC1 and TRBC2 were covered by a beta constant-region primer of two equimolar oligonucleotides. Nested alpha and beta constant-region primers with the SP2 primer drove four PCR rounds on ligated cDNA. The cDNA 3' end received a ligated single-stranded oligonucleotide carrying the SP2 primer and a 12-nucleotide UMI. TCRdb re-called the UMI-ligation and nested PCR reads with MiXCR, one entry per CDR3 protein. The sample records fewer than 150,000 distinct CDR3 sequences, approximately 21% being singletons. The study, taken as a whole, reports: Especially in CD8 cells, naive repertoires contained a few larger clonotypes, possibly CD45RA-re-expressing memory cells.

Germline CDR1 MDHEN, CDR2 SYDVKM. Trimming cost V 1 base and J 2 bases; bases outside gene matches: 3. The CDR3 extends over 16 amino acids. The chain combines TRBV28 with TRBJ2-5; 11 bases are a match to TRBD1. The TCR was taken from a human donor in good health. The sequenced sample consisted of naive CD8+ T cells from blood. The CDR3 sequence is CASSLSDRGLQETQYF. The CDR3 region has the DNA TGTGCCAGCAGTTTATCGGACAGGGGGCTGCAAGAGACCCAGTACTTC.